This TCR beta chain was sequenced for a study of T cells in Graves' hyperthyroidism and ophthalmopathy. For the study at large: Peripheral blood was drawn at first diagnosis, prior to all treatment.

Amplification of TCR beta CDR3 regions used RNA as the template. The HTBI primer set drove a first-round RT-PCR of the TCR CDR3. TCRdb redid the calling of the multiplex PCR reads with MiXCR, one entry per CDR3 protein. The data show about 640,000 distinct CDR3 sequences, approximately 15% seen once. The CDR3 is 14 residues long. V shed 3 bases and J 5 bases; nucleotides not matched to a gene: 6. Germline-derived CDR1 and CDR2 are SGHRS and YFSETQ. The chain combines TRBV5-1 with TRBJ2-5; 8 positions agree with TRBD1. Sequenced sample: blood. The sequence came from a woman between 45 and 65 years old with Graves' ophthalmopathy. The CDR3 spells CASSYGQGLETQYF. CDR3 bases: TGCGCCAGCAGCTACGGACAGGGACTGGAGACCCAGTACTTC.